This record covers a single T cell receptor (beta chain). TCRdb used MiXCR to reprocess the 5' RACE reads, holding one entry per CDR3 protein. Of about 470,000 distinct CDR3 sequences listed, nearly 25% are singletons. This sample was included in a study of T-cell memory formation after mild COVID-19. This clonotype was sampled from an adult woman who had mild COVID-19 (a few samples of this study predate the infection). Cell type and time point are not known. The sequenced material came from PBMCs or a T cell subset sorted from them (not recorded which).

The CDR3 reads CASSLGPGGLYNEQFF. CDR3 coding DNA: TGCGCCAGCAGCTTGGGTCCAGGGGGACTATACAATGAGCAGTTCTTC. The chain couples TRBV5-1 to TRBJ2-1, with D perhaps assigned TRBD1 or TRBD2 (7 bases each). V dropped 0 bases and J dropped 4 bases, with 14 bases sitting between them. Germline lookup yields CDR1 SGHRS and CDR2 YFSETQ. The CDR3 has 16 amino acids.